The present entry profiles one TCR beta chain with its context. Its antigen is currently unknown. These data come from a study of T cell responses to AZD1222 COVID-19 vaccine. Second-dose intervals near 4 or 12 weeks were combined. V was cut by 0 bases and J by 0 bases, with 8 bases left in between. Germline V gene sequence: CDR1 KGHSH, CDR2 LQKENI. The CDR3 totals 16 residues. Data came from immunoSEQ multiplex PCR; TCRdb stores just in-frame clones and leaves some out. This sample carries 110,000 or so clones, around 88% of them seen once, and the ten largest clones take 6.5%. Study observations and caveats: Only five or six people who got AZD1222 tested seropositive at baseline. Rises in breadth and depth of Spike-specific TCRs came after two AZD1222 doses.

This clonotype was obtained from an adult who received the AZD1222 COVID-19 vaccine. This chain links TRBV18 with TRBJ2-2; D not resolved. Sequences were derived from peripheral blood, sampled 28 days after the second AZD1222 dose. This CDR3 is CASSPPGIPNTGELFF. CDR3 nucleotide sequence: TGTGCCAGCTCACCACCGGGGATCCCGAACACCGGGGAGCTGTTTTTT.